This record concerns one TCR beta chain sequence. Its target is not known. Investigators isolated RNA and reverse transcribed it into cDNA to act as the sequencing template. Profiling relied on immunoSEQ multiplex PCR, and the TCRdb table lists in-frame clones only, not all of them. The sample gives 64,000 or so clones, around 45% of which show up once; roughly 22% is in the top ten. This record comes from a study of CD8+ T cells in alopecia areata. The treatment denotes: oral pan-JAK inhibitor, 5-10 mg twice daily. Both peripheral blood and punch biopsies of lesional scalp skin were obtained from patients who had alopecia areata. Study-wide findings and caveats: It was observed that many expanded lesional clones persisted in scalp and blood during tofacitinib. Normal skin's resident alphabeta T cells are also sequenced in scalp samples.

Here the sequenced sample was CD8+ T cells sorted from blood, taken at approximately week 37, from a patient treated with tofacitinib. This TCR was recovered from a human donor with alopecia areata.

The CDR3 loop reads CASSQGADRLYEQYF. Written as DNA, the CDR3 is TGCGCCAGCAGCCAAGGGGCAGACAGGCTCTACGAGCAGTACTTC. The chain joins TRBV4-1 to TRBJ2-7, with D perhaps TRBD1 (6 bases). CDR3 length: 15 residues. The germline gives CDR1 MGHRA, CDR2 YSYEKL. V was cut by 1 base and J by 3 bases, with 13 bases left in between.